The 26 T cell receptor beta chains below all came from one sample that was sequenced in a study of cytomegalovirus exposure and HLA in healthy donors. The repertoire was sequenced with immunoSEQ multiplex PCR; TCRdb's copy has only in-frame clones and lacks some. Of approximately 270,000 clones listed, approximately 86% are singletons. The material sequenced was PBMCs. These receptors were obtained from a woman aged 18-29 years in good health and CMV-seronegative.

The chain recombines TRBV6-5 with TRBJ1-5, with 8 bases identical to TRBD1. V gave up 4 bases and J gave up 5 bases; unmatched junction bases: 7. Germline CDR1 reads MNHEY; CDR2 reads SVGAGI. There are 15 residues in the CDR3. Written as DNA, the CDR3 is TGTGCCAGCAGTTTCGGACAGGGTAGGGATCAGCCCCAGCATTTT. It translates to CASSFGQGRDQPQHF.

V and J are TRBV6-6 and TRBJ2-7; D gene unclear. V lost 2 bases, J lost 7 bases, and 12 bases lay in between. CDR3 length: 13 residues. Looked up from germline, CDR1 is MNHNY and CDR2 is SVGAGI (reference sequence). The CDR3 nucleotides are TGTGCCAGCAGTTACCCACTACCGGCGGAGCAGTACTTC. Translated: CASSYPLPAEQYF.

The chain links TRBV27 to TRBJ1-1; maybe TRBD1 (5 bases). Germline lookup yields CDR1 MNHEY and CDR2 SMNVEV (reference sequence). This CDR3 contains 13 residues. V was pared by 6 bases and J by 0 bases, with 8 bases between. CDR3 region: CASRSTVNTEAFF. CDR3 DNA sequence: TGTGCCAGCAGGTCGACAGTGAACACTGAAGCTTTCTTT.

The rearrangement uses TRBV27 and TRBJ2-3; TRBD2 agrees at 11 bases. The CDR3 sequence is 16 residues long. The germline CDR1 and CDR2 sequences are MNHEY and SMNVEV (reference sequence). With V trimmed by 6 bases and J by 1 base, 6 bases remained unmatched. The CDR3 is CASSSPGLAGTDTQYF. CDR3 DNA: TGTGCCAGCAGCTCCCCGGGACTAGCGGGCACAGATACGCAGTATTTT.

The gene calls are TRBV5-1 and TRBJ1-2, with a weak D call TRBD1 (6 bases). Trimming took off 0 bases at V and 1 base at J, with 10 bases between the two ends. CDR1 and CDR2 from the germline V gene are SGHRS and YFSETQ. This CDR3 is 15 amino acids long. The CDR3 nucleotides read TGCGCCAGCAGCTTGGGTGGGACAATTAACTATGGCTACACCTTC. This encodes CASSLGGTINYGYTF.

This chain connects TRBV6-5 to TRBJ1-2; 8 nucleotides align to TRBD1. This CDR3 comprises 13 residues. V was clipped by 4 bases and J by 8 bases; unmatched bases: 6. Looked up from germline, CDR1 is MNHEY and CDR2 is SVGAGI. The CDR3 reads CASSSGQGRGYTF. The CDR3 DNA sequence: TGTGCCAGCAGTTCCGGACAGGGCCGGGGCTACACCTTC.

This rearrangement joins TRBV4-1 to TRBJ2-2; D is perhaps TRBD1 (5 bases). This CDR3 is built from 17 residues. CDR1 MGHRA and CDR2 YSYEKL come from the germline V gene. The V and J ends lost 4 bases and 4 bases respectively, with 19 bases between them. This CDR3 reads CASSLLGRQTITGELFF. CDR3 in DNA: TGCGCCAGCAGCCTTCTTGGAAGACAGACAATCACCGGGGAGCTGTTTTTT.

V and J are TRBV6-1 and TRBJ1-2, with 7 positions matching TRBD1. The V gene end was trimmed by 3 bases and the J gene end by 8 bases; junction bases not matched to a gene: 9. Germline-derived CDR1 and CDR2 are MNHNS and SASEGT. CDR3 size: 14 residues. The CDR3 reads CASSEGRGDFGYTF. CDR3 nucleotides: TGTGCCAGCAGTGAGGGCAGGGGGGATTTCGGCTACACCTTC.

The V and J genes are TRBV7-6 and TRBJ1-6; D is uncertain. The V gene lost 6 bases and the J gene lost 0 bases, with 9 bases spanning the gap. The CDR3 is 15 residues long. Germline V gene lookup returns CDR1 SGHVS and CDR2 FNYEAQ. The CDR3 is CASSLTTSYNSPLHF. The CDR3 DNA follows: TGTGCCAGCAGTCTAACTACCTCCTATAATTCACCCCTCCACTTT.

The gene calls are TRBV5-1 and TRBJ1-2, with D maybe TRBD1 (5 bases). CDR1 is SGHRS and CDR2 is YFSETQ in the germline V gene. Trimming left V 3 bases short and J 4 bases short, with 16 bases between. The CDR3 contains 15 residues. The CDR3 spells CASSSREGPGYGYTF. CDR3 DNA: TGCGCCAGCAGCTCCCGGGAGGGGCCGGGCTATGGCTACACCTTC.

The chain employs TRBV29-1 and TRBJ2-7; D is perhaps TRBD1 (6 bases). Per germline, CDR1 SQVTM and CDR2 ANQGSEA. This CDR3 has 12 amino acids. The V end lost 6 bases, the J end lost 2 bases, and 11 bases lay between the germline ends. The CDR3, as DNA: TGCAGCGTGATGACAGGAACCTACGAGCAGTACTTC. Translation: CSVMTGTYEQYF.

The chain recombines TRBV9 with TRBJ2-7; D gene uncertain. CDR3 length equals 13 residues. Trimming took 3 bases from V and 1 from J, leaving 8 bases between them. Germline V gives CDR1 SGDLS, CDR2 YYNGEE. The DNA for the CDR3 is TGTGCCAGCAGCGCCCACGGTTCCTACGAGCAGTACTTC. This codes for CASSAHGSYEQYF.

This chain connects TRBV10-3 to TRBJ2-7; 7 bases agree with TRBD1. J lost 2 bases, V lost 7 bases, and 8 bases had no gene match. The germline V gene encodes CDR1 ENHRY and CDR2 SYGVKD. The CDR3 contains 14 residues. The CDR3 bases are TGTGCCATCAAGGCTGCAGGGGGTACCTACGAGCAGTACTTC. It translates to CAIKAAGGTYEQYF.

V usage is TRBV7-2 and J usage is TRBJ2-2; D remains ambiguous. Looked up from germline, CDR1 is SGHTA and CDR2 is FQGNSA. V was clipped by 4 bases and J by 7 bases, with 10 bases between them. The CDR3 runs 13 residues. The CDR3 sequence is CASSSIGHGELFF. CDR3 in DNA: TGTGCCAGCAGCTCGATTGGGCACGGGGAGCTGTTTTTT.

The chain uses TRBV6-1 and TRBJ2-3; TRBD1 might be the D (5 bases). The V and J ends lost 4 bases and 5 bases respectively, with 13 bases between them. The CDR3 spans 14 residues. CDR1 and CDR2 (germline): MNHNS, SASEGT. Here the CDR3 reads CASSVSRGLDTQYF. The CDR3 coding sequence is TGTGCCAGCAGTGTCTCTAGGGGTTTAGATACGCAGTATTTT.

The chain carries TRBV11-2 and TRBJ2-3; possibly TRBD1 for D (6 bases). The germline V gene encodes CDR1 SGHAT and CDR2 FQNNGV. With 1 base removed from V and 8 bases from J, the gap between germline ends came to 13 bases. The CDR3 is 14 amino acids. CDR3 DNA: TGTGCCAGCAGCTTAGGGGCCGCCAGGGGTACGCAGTATTTT. Protein sequence: CASSLGAARGTQYF.

The J gene is TRBJ2-5, the V gene TRBV9; possibly TRBD2 for D (6 bases). The CDR3 covers 15 residues. Between the trimmed V and J ends, which lost 3 bases and 3 bases, there was a span of 15 bases. Germline V gene data show CDR1 as SGDLS and CDR2 as YYNGEE. The chain's CDR3 is CASSGPGTYKETQYF. The CDR3 bases are TGTGCCAGCAGCGGCCCCGGGACTTATAAAGAGACCCAGTACTTC.

V is TRBV27 and J is TRBJ2-1; tentative D call: TRBD1 (6 bases). V was cut by 3 bases and J by 0 bases, with 9 bases left in between. The V gene's germline CDR1 is MNHEY and CDR2 SMNVEV (reference sequence). The CDR3 is 15 amino acids. The CDR3 reads CASSLDSSSYNEQFF. The CDR3 bases are TGTGCCAGCAGTTTGGACAGTTCCTCCTACAATGAGCAGTTCTTC.

This clone appeared many times. The chain joins TRBV5-1 to TRBJ2-7; TRBD1 matches 9 bases. This CDR3 has 15 residues. Germline CDR1 SGHRS, CDR2 YFSETQ. V lost 4 bases, J lost 6 bases, and 11 bases stayed unmatched. CDR3 sequence (DNA): TGCGCCAGCAGCCGGACCCGGGACAGGGCTGTCGAGCAGTACTTC. Encoded protein: CASSRTRDRAVEQYF.

The chain joins TRBV6-5 to TRBJ1-4; 10 nucleotides line up with TRBD1. V gave up 3 bases and J gave up 6 bases; unmatched junction bases: 7. Per the germline V gene, CDR1 is MNHEY and CDR2 is SVGAGI. The CDR3 length is 16 residues. For the CDR3, the DNA is TGTGCCAGCAGTTATCAAGGGGACAGGGGAGATGAAAAACTGTTTTTT. Amino acids: CASSYQGDRGDEKLFF.

The chain uses TRBV11-2 and TRBJ1-4; D remains ambiguous. CDR3 length: 13 residues. Germline CDR1 is SGHAT and CDR2 is FQNNGV. The V gene lost 5 bases and the J gene lost 5 bases, with 9 bases spanning the gap. This chain's CDR3 is CASSRRENEKLFF. In nucleotides, the CDR3 is TGTGCCAGCAGCAGAAGGGAGAATGAAAAACTGTTTTTT. Using reference TRBV11-2 and TRBJ1-4 for the parts outside the CDR3, the full variable domain is EAGVAQSPRYKIIEKRQSVAFWCNPISGHATLYWYQQILGQGPKLLIQFQNNGVVDDSQLPKDRFSAERLKGVDSTLKIQPAKLEDSAVYLCASSRRENEKLFFGSGTQLSVL.

This chain connects TRBV4-3 to TRBJ2-3, with 8 bases that match TRBD2. V lost 3 bases to trimming and J lost 2 bases; unmatched junction nucleotides: 7. CDR3 length: 16 residues. Germline loops: CDR1 LGHNA, CDR2 YSLEER. Written as DNA, the CDR3 is TGCGCCAGCAGCCAGCTACTAGCGGCGAACACAGATACGCAGTATTTT. It codes for CASSQLLAANTDTQYF.

V usage is TRBV30 and J usage is TRBJ2-5; D remains unclear. With 5 bases removed from V and 2 bases from J, the gap between germline ends came to 12 bases. CDR3 length: 13 residues. CDR1 is GTSNPN and CDR2 is SVGIG in the germline V gene (reference sequence). The CDR3 DNA reads as TGTGCCTGGTCCCCCGGTTGGCAAGAGACCCAGTACTTC. Its protein is CAWSPGWQETQYF.

V usage is TRBV18 and J usage is TRBJ2-1; 10 bases agree with TRBD2. Germline trimming cut 0 bases from V and 5 bases from J; bases unmatched to any gene: 10. The CDR3 covers 18 residues. The germline V gene encodes CDR1 KGHSH and CDR2 LQKENI. CDR3 in amino acids: CASSPPQIGLAGDNEQFF. CDR3 DNA sequence: TGTGCCAGCTCACCACCCCAGATCGGCCTAGCGGGAGACAATGAGCAGTTCTTC.

The V gene is TRBV5-1, the J gene TRBJ1-1; 8 bases are a match to TRBD1. The CDR3 is 14 amino acids. Germline loops: CDR1 SGHRS, CDR2 YFSETQ. J lost 6 bases, V lost 2 bases, and 6 bases had no gene match. This CDR3 reads CASSFTGQGAEAFF. The CDR3, as DNA: TGCGCCAGCAGCTTCACAGGACAGGGTGCTGAAGCTTTCTTT. The complete variable domain, with remaining parts taken from reference TRBV5-1 and TRBJ1-1, reads KAGVTQTPRYLIKTRGQQVTLSCSPISGHRSVSWYQQTPGQGLQFLFEYFSETQRNKGNFPGRFSGRQFSNSRSEMNVSTLELGDSALYLCASSFTGQGAEAFFGQGTRLTVV.

The rearrangement joins TRBV6-5 to TRBJ2-5; 10 bases map to TRBD2. The V gene end was trimmed by 0 bases and the J gene end by 5 bases; junction bases not matched to a gene: 6. The CDR3 has 16 amino acids. Germline lookup yields CDR1 MNHEY and CDR2 SVGAGI. CDR3 DNA sequence: TGTGCCAGCAGTTACTCGACGGCTAGCGGGGGTGAGACCCAGTACTTC. This encodes CASSYSTASGGETQYF.